A single sample gave rise to the 14 T cell receptor beta chains below, sequenced in a study of follicular helper T cells after annual influenza vaccination. The protocol was immunoSEQ multiplex PCR, while the TCRdb copy is restricted to in-frame clones and leaves out a portion. The table shows some 15,000 clones, with approximately 88% occurring only once. Indicated time point: 2014-2015 season, 7 days after vaccination. The specimen was CXCR5+ CD38- circulating T follicular helper cells from blood, collected 7 days after influenza vaccination. The subset: circulating Tfh, non-naive CD4+CXCR5+PD-1+ (ICOS+CD38+ or ICOS-CD38-). The receptors stem from an adult who received the influenza vaccine.

This chain connects TRBV29-1 to TRBJ2-5; no clear D gene. V was trimmed by 1 base and J by 3 bases, leaving 12 bases between them. This CDR3 comprises 14 residues. CDR1 is SQVTM and CDR2 is ANQGSEA in the germline V gene. The CDR3 sequence: CSVEVFGGEETQYF. The CDR3 DNA sequence: TGCAGCGTTGAAGTCTTTGGCGGCGAAGAGACCCAGTACTTC.

The V call is TRBV6-5, the J call TRBJ1-1; perhaps TRBD1 as D (5 bases). Germline V CDR1 and CDR2: MNHEY, SVGAGI. With 4 bases removed from V and 6 bases from J, the gap between germline ends came to 18 bases. The CDR3 contains 15 residues. CDR3 in amino acids: CASSSRGIAVAEAFF. The CDR3, as DNA: TGTGCCAGCAGTTCCCGGGGGATCGCGGTAGCTGAAGCTTTCTTT.

The chain joins TRBV6-1 to TRBJ2-7; 8 positions agree with TRBD2. The ends lost 4 bases at V and 7 bases at J; junction bases unmatched: 12. This CDR3 spans 15 amino acids. Germline V gives CDR1 MNHNS, CDR2 SASEGT. CDR3 in DNA: TGTGCCAGCAGTGTAACCACCGGGACTAGGAGTGAGCAGTACTTC. This translates into CASSVTTGTRSEQYF.

J is TRBJ1-1 and V is TRBV4-1; weak D call: TRBD1 (5 bases). Germline CDR1 reads MGHRA; CDR2 reads YSYEKL. The V end lost 2 bases, the J end lost 7 bases, and 11 bases lay between the germline ends. CDR3 length: 13 amino acids. The CDR3, as DNA: TGCGCCAGCAGCCAAAGGGTAGGGGTTGAAGCTTTCTTT. This sequence encodes CASSQRVGVEAFF.

The chain is built from TRBV4-2 and TRBJ2-4, with TRBD2 matching over 11 bases. This CDR3 contains 15 residues. Germline CDR1 and CDR2: LGHNA and YNFKEQ. The J segment lost 6 bases and the V segment lost 3 bases, leaving 4 bases of the junction unmatched. CDR3 protein: CASSHLAGGRNIQYF. Written as DNA, the CDR3 is TGTGCCAGCAGCCATTTAGCGGGGGGGCGAAACATTCAGTACTTC.

This clone turned up a few times. The chain couples TRBV6-5 to TRBJ1-6, with 8 bases lining up with TRBD1. Looked up from germline, CDR1 is MNHEY and CDR2 is SVGAGI. V shed 5 bases and J 9 bases; nucleotides not matched to a gene: 6. The CDR3 runs to 14 residues. DNA for the CDR3: TGTGCCAGCAGTAGACAGGGGAAAAGTTCACCCCTCCACTTT. Its translation: CASSRQGKSSPLHF.

V and J are TRBV15 and TRBJ2-3; D is possibly TRBD2 (6 bases). Germline lookup yields CDR1 LNHNV and CDR2 YYDKDF (reference sequence). V lost 1 base, J lost 1 base, and 9 bases lay in between. CDR3 length: 15 amino acids. CDR3 amino acids: CATSRGDLRTDTQYF. In DNA form, the CDR3 reads TGTGCCACCAGCAGAGGGGACTTACGCACAGATACGCAGTATTTT.

V usage is TRBV28 and J usage is TRBJ1-4, with 9 bases matching TRBD1. V was pared by 3 bases and J by 2 bases, with 4 bases of the junction left unmatched. CDR1 is MDHEN, CDR2 SYDVKM, per germline. The CDR3 is made up of 16 amino acids. For the CDR3, the DNA is TGTGCCAGCAGTTTTCCCACAGGGGGCACTAATGAAAAACTGTTTTTT. It specifies CASSFPTGGTNEKLFF.

The sample holds one count of this clone. This sequence joins TRBV2 and TRBJ2-5; tentatively, D is TRBD2 (6 bases). The V end lost 4 bases, the J end lost 9 bases, and 21 bases lay between the germline ends. Germline assignment: CDR1 SNHLY and CDR2 FYNNEI. The CDR3 has 15 amino acids. The CDR3 is CASSVWAGPQGAQYF. In DNA form, the CDR3 reads TGTGCCAGCAGTGTCTGGGCGGGGCCCCAAGGGGCCCAGTACTTC.

This clone was counted only a few times. The rearrangement joins TRBV5-1 to TRBJ1-1, with D possibly matching TRBD1 (5 bases). CDR3 size: 16 residues. V shed 0 bases and J shed 5 bases, with 17 bases lying between them. Germline CDR1 is SGHRS and CDR2 is YFSETQ. In DNA form, the CDR3 reads TGCGCCAGCAGCTTGGCCGGGGGAAGCACCAGGACTGAAGCTTTCTTT. Translating gives CASSLAGGSTRTEAFF.

The CDR3 is CASSLLARLASTDTQYF. The CDR3 region has the DNA TGTGCCAGCAGCTTGCTGGCTCGTCTAGCAAGCACAGATACGCAGTATTTT. The gene calls are TRBV5-5 and TRBJ2-3, with D possibly being TRBD2 (5 bases). Germline-derived CDR1 and CDR2 are SGHKS and YYEKEE (reference sequence). V was cut by 1 base and J by 0 bases, with 15 bases left in between. CDR3 length: 17 residues.

CDR3 loop: CASSQRTGLNTEAFF. For the CDR3, the DNA is TGTGCCAGCAGCCAGAGGACAGGGCTGAACACTGAAGCTTTCTTT. The V and J genes are TRBV5-5 and TRBJ1-1; 8 bases align to TRBD1. Germline loops: CDR1 SGHKS, CDR2 YYEKEE (reference sequence). V lost 4 bases to trimming and J lost 0 bases; unmatched junction nucleotides: 5. The CDR3 runs 15 residues.

The sample holds one count of this clone. The chain couples TRBV5-1 to TRBJ1-5; D remains unclear. The germline V gene encodes CDR1 SGHRS and CDR2 YFSETQ. The CDR3 is made up of 14 amino acids. V lost 0 bases to trimming and J lost 3 bases, with 7 bases between them. CDR3 sequence reads: CASSLGEYNQPQHF. The CDR3 nucleotides read TGCGCCAGCAGCTTGGGAGAATACAATCAGCCCCAGCATTTT.

The chain uses TRBV4-2 and TRBJ2-1, with a possible D match to TRBD1 (5 bases). CDR1 and CDR2 (germline): LGHNA, YNFKEQ. The V and J ends lost 4 bases and 2 bases respectively, with 12 bases between them. This CDR3 has 15 amino acids. This CDR3 reads CASSREGVPYNEQFF. The CDR3 DNA follows: TGTGCCAGCAGCCGAGAAGGGGTCCCCTACAATGAGCAGTTCTTC.